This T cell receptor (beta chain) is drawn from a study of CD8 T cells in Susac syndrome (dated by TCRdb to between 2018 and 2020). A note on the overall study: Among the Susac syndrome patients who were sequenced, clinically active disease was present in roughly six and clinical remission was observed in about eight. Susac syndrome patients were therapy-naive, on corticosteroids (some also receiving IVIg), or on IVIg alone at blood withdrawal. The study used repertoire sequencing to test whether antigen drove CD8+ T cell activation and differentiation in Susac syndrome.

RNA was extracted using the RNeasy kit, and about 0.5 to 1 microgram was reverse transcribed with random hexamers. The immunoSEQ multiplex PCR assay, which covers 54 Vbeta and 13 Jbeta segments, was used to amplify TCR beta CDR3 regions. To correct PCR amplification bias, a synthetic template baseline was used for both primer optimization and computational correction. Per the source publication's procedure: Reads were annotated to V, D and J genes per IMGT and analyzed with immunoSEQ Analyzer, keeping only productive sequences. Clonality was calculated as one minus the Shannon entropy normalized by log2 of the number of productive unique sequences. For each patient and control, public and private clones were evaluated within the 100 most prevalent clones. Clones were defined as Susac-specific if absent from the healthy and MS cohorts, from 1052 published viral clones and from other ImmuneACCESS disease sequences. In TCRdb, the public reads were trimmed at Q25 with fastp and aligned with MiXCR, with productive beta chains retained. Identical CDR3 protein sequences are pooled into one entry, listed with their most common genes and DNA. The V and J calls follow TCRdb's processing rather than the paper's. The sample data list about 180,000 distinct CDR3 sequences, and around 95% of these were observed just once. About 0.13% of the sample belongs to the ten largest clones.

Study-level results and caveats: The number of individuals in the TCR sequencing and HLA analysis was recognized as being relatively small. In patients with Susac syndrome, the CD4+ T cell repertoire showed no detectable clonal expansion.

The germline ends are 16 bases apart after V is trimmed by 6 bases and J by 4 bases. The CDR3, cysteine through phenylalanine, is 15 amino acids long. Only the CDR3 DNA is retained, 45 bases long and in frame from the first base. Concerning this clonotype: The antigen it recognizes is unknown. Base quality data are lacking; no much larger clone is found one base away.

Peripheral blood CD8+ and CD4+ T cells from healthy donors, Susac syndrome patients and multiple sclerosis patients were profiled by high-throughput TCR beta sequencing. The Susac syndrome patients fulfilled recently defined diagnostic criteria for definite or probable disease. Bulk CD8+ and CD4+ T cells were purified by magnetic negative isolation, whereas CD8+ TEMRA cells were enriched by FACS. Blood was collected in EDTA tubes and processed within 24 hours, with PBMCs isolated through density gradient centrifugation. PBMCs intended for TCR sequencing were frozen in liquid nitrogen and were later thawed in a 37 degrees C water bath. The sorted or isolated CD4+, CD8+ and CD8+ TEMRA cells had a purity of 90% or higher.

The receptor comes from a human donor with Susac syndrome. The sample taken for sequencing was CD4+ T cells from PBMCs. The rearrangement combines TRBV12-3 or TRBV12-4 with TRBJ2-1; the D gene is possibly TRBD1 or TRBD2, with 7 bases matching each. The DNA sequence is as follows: TGTGCCAGCAGCCCCAGGGGGAGGGGTTACAATGAGCAGTTCTTC. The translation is CASSPRGRGYNEQFF.